The TCR beta chain under discussion was sequenced for a study of cytomegalovirus exposure and HLA in healthy donors. The CDR3 is 16 residues long. CDR1 is LGHNA and CDR2 is YNFKEQ in the germline V gene. The germline V and J ends were trimmed by 4 bases and 0 bases, with 14 bases remaining between them. With 60 Vbeta and 13 Jbeta primers, the PCR was carried out. The repertoire was sequenced with immunoSEQ multiplex PCR; TCRdb's copy has only in-frame clones and lacks some. The repertoire holds 120,000 to 150,000 clones, with over 60% as singletons. The gene calls are TRBV4-2 and TRBJ2-3; D perhaps matches TRBD2 (6 bases). This receptor was obtained from a woman aged 40 to 55 in good health and CMV-seronegative. The sequenced material came from PBMCs. The DNA for the CDR3 is TGTGCCAGCAGCCTCGGTCACGGGAGAAGCACAGATACGCAGTATTTT. Protein sequence: CASSLGHGRSTDTQYF.